Reported below is one TCR beta chain. It lacks a known antigen. One base away there is no much larger clone; base qualities are not given. TCRbeta CDR3 regions were amplified from genomic DNA by means of the immunoSEQ Assay, a bias-controlled multiplex PCR. The authors' pipeline ran thus. The number of nucleated cells in each sample was estimated by amplification of reference gene primers within the assay. Sequence reads were collapsed and filtered to measure the absolute abundance of every unique TCRbeta CDR3 rearrangement. For each sample, productive Simpson clonality was calculated by taking the square root of Simpson's diversity index across productive rearrangements. TCRdb carries this immuneACCESS record with in-frame sequences only. Its versions omit some clonotypes, under half of them owing to an unresolved V gene in the studies checked, with the rest unexplained. V and J calls and clone size follow that table, whereas D and trimming were derived from the DNA. The sample records 300,000 to 400,000 clones, around 87% of which are singletons. The ten largest clonotypes hold over 2% of the sample.

The sample originates from a study of blood T cell repertoires in COVID-19 (dated by TCRdb to 2019 to 2021). Context from the whole study: The collaborator samples originated in the United States, Italy and Spain and spanned the acute and convalescent phases of COVID-19. The material from the prospective study consisted of cDNA or gDNA derived from T cells, B-cell-depleted T cells, or PBMCs. Samples came from the ongoing ImmuneRACE study (first 160 participants) plus 1,254 subjects from 6 global collaborators. A freely available public database, intended as a resource for researchers studying the immune response to SARS-CoV-2, is where the repertoires were released. A de-identified subject ID, COVID-19 status, age in years and sex were almost always included in the sample metadata. HLA class I and class II types, where available, came from metadata supplied by the sample provider rather than from assay-based typing. The dataset comprised deeply sampled blood TCRbeta repertoires from subjects exposed to, actively infected with, or recovered from COVID-19. Broad study findings and their caveats: The amount of clinical and demographic metadata varied by source and participant and was provided uncurated.

For CDR1 and CDR2, the germline V gene lists SGHRS and YFSETQ. V loses 0 bases of germline sequence and J loses 5 bases, and the interval between the two ends is 18 bases. There are 16 amino acids in the CDR3, from cysteine to phenylalanine inclusive. Of all the DNA, just the CDR3 is kept, 48 bases in frame from base 1. One collaborating source in Seattle enrolled patients during active infection and followed them longitudinally through the course of disease. Each collaborating institution followed its own protocols to collect whole blood in K2EDTA tubes. Collaborator samples were shipped for TCRbeta analysis as frozen whole blood, isolated PBMCs, or DNA extracted from either sample type.

Recombination linked TRBV5-1 to TRBJ2-7, with a tentative D gene TRBD2 over 5 matching bases. Specimen: peripheral blood. This receptor was taken from a woman aged 60-75 years with COVID-19, enrolled during active disease. The nucleotide sequence is TGCGCCAGCAGCTTGGAACTCGCGGGTGGGTATGACGAGCAGTACTTC. The translation is CASSLELAGGYDEQYF.